Judged by frequency, the clone carrying this T cell receptor (beta chain) is large. The sequenced fragment ends 3 residues before the CDR3 boundary, so the rest is inferred from the germline J gene. The data derive from a study of T cells in women clearing cervical HPV infection. At the level of the study: Controls' single incident HPV16 infection cleared within 12 months without precancer.

Using immunoSEQ multiplex PCR, the repertoire was profiled, and TCRdb retains in-frame clones only, with some absent. The data show about 37,000 clones, and the top ten clones hold less than 7.5%. This CDR3 region has 13 residues. The V end lost 10 bases, the J end lost 2 bases, and 12 bases lay between the germline ends. Germline V gives CDR1 MRHNA, CDR2 SNTAGT. Sequenced: blood buffy coat. The receptor was derived from a woman aged 18 to 69 with a cervical HPV16 infection that either progressed to CIN3+ or cleared (not recorded which). The V gene is TRBV6-4, the J gene TRBJ1-3, with D possibly TRBD1 on 6 matching bases. CDR3 bases read: TGTGCCACCCTCACAGGGACTGGAAACACC. The encoded protein is CATLTGTGNT. The complete CDR3 reads CATLTGTGNTIYF.